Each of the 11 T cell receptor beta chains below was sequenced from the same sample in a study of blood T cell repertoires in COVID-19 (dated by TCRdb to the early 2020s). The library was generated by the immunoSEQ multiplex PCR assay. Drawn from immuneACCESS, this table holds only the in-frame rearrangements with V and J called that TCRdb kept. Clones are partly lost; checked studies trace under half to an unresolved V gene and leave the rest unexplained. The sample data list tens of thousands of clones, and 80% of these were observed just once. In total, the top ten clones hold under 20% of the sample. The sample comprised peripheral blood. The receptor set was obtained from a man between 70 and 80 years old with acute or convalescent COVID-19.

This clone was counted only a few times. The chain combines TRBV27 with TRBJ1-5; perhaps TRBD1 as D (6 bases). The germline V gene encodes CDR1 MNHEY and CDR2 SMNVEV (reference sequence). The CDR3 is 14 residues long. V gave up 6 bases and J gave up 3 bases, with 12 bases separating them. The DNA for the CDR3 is TGTGCCAGCAGAGATGGACAGATCAATCAGCCCCAGCATTTT. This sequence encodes CASRDGQINQPQHF.

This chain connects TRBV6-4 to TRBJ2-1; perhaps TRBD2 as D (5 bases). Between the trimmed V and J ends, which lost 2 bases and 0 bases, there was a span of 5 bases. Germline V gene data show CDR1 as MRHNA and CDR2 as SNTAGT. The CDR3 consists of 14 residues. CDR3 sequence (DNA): TGTGCCAGCAGTGACGGGAGCTCCTACAATGAGCAGTTCTTC. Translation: CASSDGSSYNEQFF.

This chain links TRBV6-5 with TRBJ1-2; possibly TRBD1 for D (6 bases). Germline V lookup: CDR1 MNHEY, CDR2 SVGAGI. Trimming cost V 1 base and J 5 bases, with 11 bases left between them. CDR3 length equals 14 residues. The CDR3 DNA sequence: TGTGCCAGCAGTTACTTGACAGGAAGATATGGCTACACCTTC. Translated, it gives CASSYLTGRYGYTF.

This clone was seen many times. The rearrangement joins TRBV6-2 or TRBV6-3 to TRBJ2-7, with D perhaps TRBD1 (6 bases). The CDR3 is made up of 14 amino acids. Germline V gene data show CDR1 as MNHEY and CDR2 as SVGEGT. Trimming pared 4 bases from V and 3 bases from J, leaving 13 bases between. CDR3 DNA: TGTGCCAGCAGTTTCAGGGGTACCCACTACGAGCAGTACTTC. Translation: CASSFRGTHYEQYF.

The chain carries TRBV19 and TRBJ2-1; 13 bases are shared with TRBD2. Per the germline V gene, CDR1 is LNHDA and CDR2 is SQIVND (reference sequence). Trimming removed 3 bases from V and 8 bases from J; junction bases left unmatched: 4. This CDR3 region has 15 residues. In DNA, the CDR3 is TGTGCCAGTAGTATCGGGACTAGCGGGGTGGATGAGCAGTTCTTC. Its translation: CASSIGTSGVDEQFF.

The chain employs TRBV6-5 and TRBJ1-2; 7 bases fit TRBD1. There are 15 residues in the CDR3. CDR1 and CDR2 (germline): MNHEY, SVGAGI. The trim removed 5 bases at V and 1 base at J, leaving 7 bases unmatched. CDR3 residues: CASSLRDSDNYGYTF. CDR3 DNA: TGTGCCAGCAGTCTGAGGGACAGCGATAACTATGGCTACACCTTC.

CDR3 bases: TGTGCCAGTAGCTTCTTGCGGGGGGCGGCGGACACCGGGGAGCTGTTTTTT. Translating it yields CASSFLRGAADTGELFF. The chain carries TRBV19 and TRBJ2-2; 8 nucleotides align to TRBD2. This CDR3 has 17 residues. Per the germline V gene, CDR1 is LNHDA and CDR2 is SQIVND (reference sequence). After removal of 6 bases from V and 3 bases from J, the junction contained 12 bases not matched to a gene.

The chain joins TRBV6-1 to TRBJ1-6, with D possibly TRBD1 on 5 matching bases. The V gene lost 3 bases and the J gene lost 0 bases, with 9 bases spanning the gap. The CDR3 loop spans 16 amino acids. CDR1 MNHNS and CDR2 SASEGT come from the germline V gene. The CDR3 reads CASSEDDSSYNSPLHF. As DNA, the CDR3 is TGTGCCAGCAGTGAGGATGACAGCTCCTATAATTCACCCCTCCACTTT.

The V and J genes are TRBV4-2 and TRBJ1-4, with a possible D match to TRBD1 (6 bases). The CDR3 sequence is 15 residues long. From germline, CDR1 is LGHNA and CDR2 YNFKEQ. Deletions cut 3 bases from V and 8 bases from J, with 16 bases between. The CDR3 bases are TGTGCCAGCAGCCAGAACAGGGCGAATGGGGAAAAACTGTTTTTT. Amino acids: CASSQNRANGEKLFF.

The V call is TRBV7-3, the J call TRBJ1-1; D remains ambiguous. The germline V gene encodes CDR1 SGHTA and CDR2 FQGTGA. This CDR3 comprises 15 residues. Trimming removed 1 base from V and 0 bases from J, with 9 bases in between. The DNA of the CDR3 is TGTGCCAGCAGCTTAAGCCTAACCATGAACACTGAAGCTTTCTTT. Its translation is CASSLSLTMNTEAFF.

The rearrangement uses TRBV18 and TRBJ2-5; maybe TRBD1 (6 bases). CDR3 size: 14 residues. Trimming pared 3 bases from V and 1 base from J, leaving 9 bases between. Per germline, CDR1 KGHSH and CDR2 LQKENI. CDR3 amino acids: CASSPRDTQETQYF. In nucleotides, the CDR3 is TGTGCCAGCTCACCTCGGGACACCCAAGAGACCCAGTACTTC.